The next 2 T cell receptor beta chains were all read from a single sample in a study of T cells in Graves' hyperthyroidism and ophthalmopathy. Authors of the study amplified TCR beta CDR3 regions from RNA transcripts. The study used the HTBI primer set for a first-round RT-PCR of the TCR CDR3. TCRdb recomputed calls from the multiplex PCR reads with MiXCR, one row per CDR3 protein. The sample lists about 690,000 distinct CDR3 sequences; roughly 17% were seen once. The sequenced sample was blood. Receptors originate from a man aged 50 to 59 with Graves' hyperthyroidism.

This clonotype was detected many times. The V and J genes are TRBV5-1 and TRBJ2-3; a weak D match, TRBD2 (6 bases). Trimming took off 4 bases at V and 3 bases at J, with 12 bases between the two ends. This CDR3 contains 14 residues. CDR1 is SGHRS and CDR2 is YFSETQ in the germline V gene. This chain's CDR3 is CASSPDYSTDTQYF. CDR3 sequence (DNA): TGCGCCAGCAGCCCGGACTACTCGACAGATACGCAGTATTTT.

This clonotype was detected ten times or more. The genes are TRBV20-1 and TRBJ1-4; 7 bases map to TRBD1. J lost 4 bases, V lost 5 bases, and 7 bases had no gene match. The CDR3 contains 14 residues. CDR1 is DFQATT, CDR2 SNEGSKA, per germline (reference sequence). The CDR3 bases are TGCAGTGCTGGGTCCAGGGGGGTTAATGAAAAACTGTTTTTT. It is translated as CSAGSRGVNEKLFF.